These 4 T cell receptor beta chains were sequenced from one sample in a study of T cell responses to AZD1222 COVID-19 vaccine. Assay used: immunoSEQ multiplex PCR; TCRdb lists only in-frame clones, some missing. The table shows about 130,000 clones, with approximately 92% occurring only once. Material: peripheral blood, obtained 28 days after the second AZD1222 dose. The receptors here all came from an adult who received the AZD1222 COVID-19 vaccine.

V and J are TRBV30 and TRBJ1-2, with a tentative D call TRBD1 (6 bases). The CDR3 loop spans 11 amino acids. The germline V gene has CDR1 GTSNPN and CDR2 SVGIG (reference sequence). V lost 4 bases, J lost 13 bases, and 16 bases lay in between. As DNA, the CDR3 is TGTGCCTGGATGGGGGGCAGGGAGGTCACCTTC. This translates into CAWMGGREVTF.

CDR3 DNA: TGTGCCAGCAGCGGACAGGGGGCTCTTAACTATGGCTACACCTTC. Residues: CASSGQGALNYGYTF. The chain joins TRBV21-1 to TRBJ1-2; the table's D call, TRBD1, has no DNA check behind it. TRBV21-1 is tagged as a pseudogene. The CDR3 has 15 residues.

V and J are TRBV27 and TRBJ1-6; 8 bases align to TRBD1. Germline V gene data show CDR1 as MNHEY and CDR2 as SMNVEV (reference sequence). The CDR3 loop spans 15 amino acids. Germline trimming cut 6 bases from V and 7 bases from J; bases unmatched to any gene: 8. The CDR3 here is CASSTSGTGNSPLHF. In nucleotides, the CDR3 is TGTGCCAGCAGCACATCCGGGACAGGAAATTCACCCCTCCACTTT.

V usage is TRBV7-3 and J usage is TRBJ2-5; perhaps TRBD1 as D (6 bases). The CDR3 contains 15 residues. With 3 bases removed from V and 5 bases from J, the gap between germline ends came to 16 bases. CDR1 SGHTA and CDR2 FQGTGA come from the germline V gene. CDR3 nucleotide sequence: TGTGCCAGCAGCTTTCAGGGGTTGGCGGAGGAGACCCAGTACTTC. It codes for CASSFQGLAEETQYF.